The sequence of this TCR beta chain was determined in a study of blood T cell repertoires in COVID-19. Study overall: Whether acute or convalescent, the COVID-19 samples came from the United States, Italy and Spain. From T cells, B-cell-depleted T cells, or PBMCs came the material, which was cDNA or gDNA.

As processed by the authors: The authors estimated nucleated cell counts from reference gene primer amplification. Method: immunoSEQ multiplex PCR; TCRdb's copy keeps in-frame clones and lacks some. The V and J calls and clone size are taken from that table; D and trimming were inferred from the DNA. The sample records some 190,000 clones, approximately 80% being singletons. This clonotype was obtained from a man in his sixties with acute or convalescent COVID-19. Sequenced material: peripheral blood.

CDR3 region: CASTSYNEQFF. CDR3 nucleotides: TGTGCCAGCACTTCCTACAATGAGCAGTTCTTC. The chain has TRBV2 and TRBJ2-1; D is uncertain. The CDR3 is made up of 11 amino acids. CDR1 is SNHLY, CDR2 FYNNEI, per germline. Trimming cost V 7 bases and J 1 base, with 2 bases left between them.